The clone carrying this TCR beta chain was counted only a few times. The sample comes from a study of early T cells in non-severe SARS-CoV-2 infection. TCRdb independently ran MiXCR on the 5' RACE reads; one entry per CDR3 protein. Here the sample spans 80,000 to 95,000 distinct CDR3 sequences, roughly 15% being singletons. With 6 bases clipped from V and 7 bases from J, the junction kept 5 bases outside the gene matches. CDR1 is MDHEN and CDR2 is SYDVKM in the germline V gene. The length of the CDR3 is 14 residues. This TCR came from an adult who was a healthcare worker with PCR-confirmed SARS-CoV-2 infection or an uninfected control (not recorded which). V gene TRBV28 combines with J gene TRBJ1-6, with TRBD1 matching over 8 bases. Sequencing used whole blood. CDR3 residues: CASRFGQGNSPLHF. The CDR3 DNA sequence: TGTGCCAGCAGATTCGGACAGGGAAATTCACCCCTCCACTTT.